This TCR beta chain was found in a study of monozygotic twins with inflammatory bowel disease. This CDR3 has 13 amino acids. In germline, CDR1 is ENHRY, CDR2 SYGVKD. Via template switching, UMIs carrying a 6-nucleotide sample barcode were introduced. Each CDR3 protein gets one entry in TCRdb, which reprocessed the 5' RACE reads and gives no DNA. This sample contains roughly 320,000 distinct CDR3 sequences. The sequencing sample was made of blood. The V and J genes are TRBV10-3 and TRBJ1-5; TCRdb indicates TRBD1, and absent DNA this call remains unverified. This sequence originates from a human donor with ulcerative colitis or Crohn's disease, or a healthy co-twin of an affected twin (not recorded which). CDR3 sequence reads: CAIRTEGNQPQHF.